Below, 30 T cell receptor beta chains from the same sample are listed, as sequenced in a study of T cell responses to AZD1222 COVID-19 vaccine. Libraries were prepared by immunoSEQ multiplex PCR; TCRdb keeps only in-frame clonotypes and omits some of them. The repertoire includes some 89,000 clones, approximately 89% of them detected once, and about 2% sits in the top ten. This sample comprised peripheral blood, obtained on day 0 of AZD1222 vaccination. Receptors originate from an adult in good health.

The gene calls are TRBV27 and TRBJ2-7; D unresolved. CDR3 length: 11 amino acids. Germline V gene lookup returns CDR1 MNHEY and CDR2 SMNVEV (reference sequence). V was trimmed by 4 bases and J by 7 bases, leaving 8 bases between them. This CDR3 reads CASSSRWEQYF. CDR3 nucleotide sequence: TGTGCCAGCAGTTCTCGGTGGGAGCAGTACTTC.

The chain couples TRBV5-4 to TRBJ1-1; D remains unclear. The CDR3 runs to 14 residues. From germline, CDR1 is SGHNT and CDR2 YYREEE (reference sequence). The V and J ends lost 0 bases and 0 bases respectively, with 6 bases between them. CDR3 amino acids: CASSLDSMNTEAFF. In nucleotides, the CDR3 is TGTGCCAGCAGCTTGGACAGTATGAACACTGAAGCTTTCTTT.

The chain carries TRBV5-4 and TRBJ1-4, with D unresolved. CDR3 size: 16 residues. CDR1 is SGHNT and CDR2 is YYREEE in the germline V gene (reference sequence). The ends were cut back, 7 bases at V and 4 bases at J, with 20 bases in the middle. The CDR3 DNA reads as TGTGCCAGCGTCGGTAGGGAAAACGCGGGTAATGAAAAACTGTTTTTT. This translates into CASVGRENAGNEKLFF.

The chain couples TRBV19 to TRBJ2-1, with TRBD1 matching over 9 bases. Germline CDR1 is LNHDA and CDR2 is SQIVND (reference sequence). The CDR3 is made up of 15 amino acids. The V and J ends lost 5 bases and 4 bases, in that order; junction bases with no gene match: 6. For the CDR3, the DNA is TGTGCCAGTAGTCGACCCGGGACAGGGTACAATGAGCAGTTCTTC. Translation: CASSRPGTGYNEQFF.

This clone has more than one count but fewer than ten. The V gene is TRBV10-1, the J gene TRBJ2-2; D tentatively reads TRBD1 or TRBD2 (5 bases each). Germline V CDR1 and CDR2: WNHNN, SYGVQD (reference sequence). The CDR3 spans 14 residues. Trimming cost V 5 bases and J 5 bases, with 12 bases left between them. CDR3 sequence reads: CASSPGSGTGELFF. The CDR3 nucleotides are TGCGCCAGCAGTCCGGGGTCAGGGACCGGGGAGCTGTTTTTT.

This sequence joins TRBV7-8 and TRBJ1-5, with D perhaps matching TRBD1 (6 bases). This CDR3 is 13 amino acids long. Germline V gene sequence: CDR1 SGHVS, CDR2 FQNEAQ. V lost 4 bases to trimming and J lost 6 bases, with 10 bases between them. The CDR3 region has the DNA TGTGCCAGCAGCTACAGGGAGGGTCAGCCCCAGCATTTT. Amino acids: CASSYREGQPQHF.

The chain has TRBV13 and TRBJ2-7; D gene unclear. The CDR3 contains 11 residues. V lost 9 bases to trimming and J lost 1 base, with 7 bases between them. Looked up from germline, CDR1 is PRHDT and CDR2 is FYEKMQ (reference sequence). The CDR3 DNA reads as TGTGCCAGTGGTGTATCCTACGAGCAGTACTTC. Its protein is CASGVSYEQYF.

The chain employs TRBV2 and TRBJ1-4; 9 positions match TRBD1. Germline trimming cut 6 bases from V and 8 bases from J; bases unmatched to any gene: 10. This CDR3 spans 15 amino acids. Germline V gives CDR1 SNHLY, CDR2 FYNNEI. The DNA for the CDR3 is TGTGCCAGCAGAGATACAGGGGGCGCGTTGGAAAAACTGTTTTTT. Its translation is CASRDTGGALEKLFF.

V is TRBV19 and J is TRBJ1-1; 7 bases map to TRBD1. V trimming: 7 bases; J trimming: 4 bases; junction bases outside the gene matches: 9. This CDR3 spans 14 amino acids. Germline CDR1 LNHDA, CDR2 SQIVND (reference sequence). The CDR3: CASTPGQILTEAFF. The CDR3 nucleotides read TGTGCCAGTACCCCGGGACAGATACTCACTGAAGCTTTCTTT.

The chain links TRBV18 to TRBJ2-3, with D possibly called TRBD1 or TRBD2 (6 bases each). The CDR3 consists of 15 residues. The V gene lost 4 bases and the J gene lost 0 bases, with 11 bases spanning the gap. Germline lookup yields CDR1 KGHSH and CDR2 LQKENI. The CDR3 here is CASSRQGTSTDTQYF. The DNA for the CDR3 is TGTGCCAGCTCACGGCAGGGGACTAGCACAGATACGCAGTATTTT.

The chain employs TRBV27 and TRBJ1-1, with a weak D call TRBD1 (6 bases). The CDR3 length is 12 residues. The germline gives CDR1 MNHEY, CDR2 SMNVEV (reference sequence). With 8 bases removed from V and 5 bases from J, the gap between germline ends came to 12 bases. CDR3 bases: TGTGCCAGCCGCCGAGGGACAACTGAAGCTTTCTTT. This translates into CASRRGTTEAFF.

V and J are TRBV7-9 and TRBJ1-6, with D unclear. From germline, CDR1 is SEHNR and CDR2 FQNEAQ (reference sequence). The ends were cut back, 5 bases at V and 7 bases at J, with 12 bases in the middle. CDR3 length: 14 amino acids. CDR3 nucleotide sequence: TGTGCCAGCAGCCCCAGTCTGATCAATTCACCCCTCCACTTT. This sequence encodes CASSPSLINSPLHF.

The gene calls are TRBV6-2 or TRBV6-3 and TRBJ1-1, with D perhaps TRBD1 (5 bases). The CDR3 totals 12 residues. The V end lost 2 bases, the J end lost 8 bases, and 9 bases lay between the germline ends. Germline V gives CDR1 MNHEY, CDR2 SVGEGT. For the CDR3, the DNA is TGTGCCAGCAGTTACCAGGGATGGGAAGCTTTCTTT. It translates to CASSYQGWEAFF.

The genes are TRBV7-9 and TRBJ1-4; TRBD1 matches 8 bases. V was pared by 1 base and J by 7 bases, with 5 bases of the junction left unmatched. This CDR3 region has 15 residues. Germline-derived CDR1 and CDR2 are SEHNR and FQNEAQ (reference sequence). The CDR3 nucleotides are TGTGCCAGCAGCTTAGGACAGGGGCGAAGTGAAAAACTGTTTTTT. Protein: CASSLGQGRSEKLFF.

The chain uses TRBV4-1 and TRBJ1-5; tentative D call: TRBD1 (6 bases). The CDR3 spans 14 residues. Trimming removed 9 bases from V and 6 bases from J, with 18 bases in between. Germline CDR1 and CDR2: MGHRA and YSYEKL. The CDR3 loop reads CASPSEGGGQPQHF. The CDR3 DNA follows: TGCGCCAGTCCCTCAGAGGGGGGCGGTCAGCCCCAGCATTTT.

The V gene is TRBV19, the J gene TRBJ2-7; 9 nucleotides line up with TRBD2. This CDR3 contains 16 residues. The germline V gene has CDR1 LNHDA and CDR2 SQIVND (reference sequence). J gave up 5 bases and V 6 bases, and 14 bases lay outside the gene matches. The CDR3 loop is CASSPPELAGFHEQYF. CDR3 in DNA: TGTGCCAGTAGCCCCCCCGAACTAGCGGGTTTCCACGAGCAGTACTTC.

The rearrangement joins TRBV19 to TRBJ2-7; a possible D gene is TRBD1 (6 bases). The length of the CDR3 is 15 residues. Trimming removed 3 bases at V and 4 bases at J, with 16 bases between. In germline, CDR1 is LNHDA, CDR2 SQIVND (reference sequence). CDR3 sequence reads: CASSIGGGGPYEQYF. The CDR3 bases are TGTGCCAGTAGTATTGGGGGCGGTGGCCCATACGAGCAGTACTTC.

The chain is built from TRBV10-3 and TRBJ1-1; D uncertain. Germline loops: CDR1 ENHRY, CDR2 SYGVKD. The V and J ends lost 2 bases and 0 bases respectively, with 10 bases between them. The CDR3 has 15 amino acids. This CDR3 is CAISERMSLNTEAFF. CDR3 DNA: TGTGCCATCAGTGAGAGGATGAGTTTGAACACTGAAGCTTTCTTT.

The chain recombines TRBV19 with TRBJ1-2, with 8 positions matching TRBD1. The CDR3 is 14 amino acids. The V gene's germline CDR1 is LNHDA and CDR2 SQIVND (reference sequence). Unmatched junction bases numbered 7, after V lost 6 bases and J lost 4 bases. Written as DNA, the CDR3 is TGTGCCAGTAGCCCCCGACAGGGGCGCTATGGCTACACCTTC. It specifies CASSPRQGRYGYTF.

The gene calls are TRBV12-3 or TRBV12-4 and TRBJ1-2, with a possible D match to TRBD1 (6 bases). The CDR3 is 13 residues long. V lost 6 bases, J lost 6 bases, and 14 bases lay in between. The CDR3 region is CASRATGSDGYTF. The CDR3 DNA reads as TGTGCCAGCAGGGCTACAGGGTCCGATGGCTACACCTTC.

The chain employs TRBV5-6 and TRBJ2-5; D gene unclear. Trimming left V 3 bases short and J 1 base short, with 16 bases between. The CDR3 contains 16 residues. Per germline, CDR1 SGHDT and CDR2 YYEEEE. CDR3 in amino acids: CASSSEPFAPQETQYF. The CDR3 DNA is TGTGCCAGCAGCTCAGAGCCATTCGCCCCCCAAGAGACCCAGTACTTC.

The CDR3 reads CASSLEQPSYEQYF. CDR3 bases: TGTGCCAGCAGCTTAGAACAGCCGTCCTACGAGCAGTACTTC. The chain joins TRBV7-9 to TRBJ2-7, with D hard to call. Germline CDR1 reads SEHNR; CDR2 reads FQNEAQ (reference sequence). Trimming pared 1 base from V and 1 base from J, leaving 8 bases between. This CDR3 comprises 14 residues.

V and J are TRBV19 and TRBJ2-7; D is possibly TRBD1 (6 bases). CDR3 size: 14 residues. Between the trimmed V and J ends, which lost 4 bases and 2 bases, there was a span of 12 bases. Germline V gene sequence: CDR1 LNHDA, CDR2 SQIVND (reference sequence). This chain's CDR3 is CASSTGQSPYEQYF. The DNA for the CDR3 is TGTGCCAGTAGTACAGGACAGTCACCCTACGAGCAGTACTTC.

V and J are TRBV10-2 and TRBJ1-6, with a possible D match to TRBD1 (6 bases). CDR1 is WSHSY and CDR2 is SAAADI in the germline V gene. Between the trimmed V and J ends, which lost 4 bases and 7 bases, there was a span of 11 bases. This CDR3 contains 14 residues. The CDR3 loop is CASSVTGSNSPLHF. CDR3 DNA sequence: TGCGCCAGCAGTGTAACAGGGAGCAATTCACCCCTCCACTTT.

The J gene is TRBJ1-1, the V gene TRBV12-1. TRBV12-1 is deemed a pseudogene. The CDR3 has 13 residues. CDR3 protein: CASSPDGNTEAFF. CDR3 nucleotides: TGTGCCAGCAGCCCGGACGGGAACACTGAAGCTTTCTTT.

The V gene is TRBV19, the J gene TRBJ1-2; TRBD1 matches at 8 bases. V was clipped by 5 bases and J by 1 base; unmatched bases: 6. Germline CDR1 is LNHDA and CDR2 is SQIVND (reference sequence). The CDR3 is made up of 15 amino acids. The CDR3 DNA follows: TGTGCCAGTAGTCTCGGACAGGGCAATAACTATGGCTACACCTTC. This encodes CASSLGQGNNYGYTF. The whole variable domain, remainder taken from reference TRBV19 and TRBJ1-2, is DGGITQSPKYLFRKEGQNVTLSCEQNLNHDAMYWYRQDPGQGLRLIYYSQIVNDFQKGDIAEGYSVSREKKESFPLTVTSAQKNPTAFYLCASSLGQGNNYGYTFGSGTRLTVV.

The V and J genes are TRBV9 and TRBJ2-3; TRBD2 aligns across 7 bases. V shed 0 bases and J 7 bases; nucleotides not matched to a gene: 5. Germline V gives CDR1 SGDLS, CDR2 YYNGEE. This CDR3 is built from 14 residues. CDR3 nucleotides: TGTGCCAGCAGCGTAGTGATCGGGGGGAATACGCAGTATTTT. Its protein product is CASSVVIGGNTQYF.

J is TRBJ2-1 and V is TRBV19; possibly TRBD2 for D (6 bases). The CDR3 has 15 amino acids. Deletions cut 3 bases from V and 5 bases from J, with 14 bases between. Germline values: CDR1 LNHDA, CDR2 SQIVND (reference sequence). CDR3 nucleotides: TGTGCCAGTAGTATGGACTACAATTATGACAATGAGCAGTTCTTC. It codes for CASSMDYNYDNEQFF. The full variable domain, its missing parts supplied by reference TRBV19 and TRBJ2-1, is DGGITQSPKYLFRKEGQNVTLSCEQNLNHDAMYWYRQDPGQGLRLIYYSQIVNDFQKGDIAEGYSVSREKKESFPLTVTSAQKNPTAFYLCASSMDYNYDNEQFFGPGTRLTVL.

The sample holds a few counts of this clone. The V gene is TRBV28, the J gene TRBJ1-1; D possibly corresponds to TRBD1 (5 bases). V was trimmed by 1 base and J by 1 base, leaving 10 bases between them. CDR1 is MDHEN and CDR2 is SYDVKM in the germline V gene. There are 15 residues in the CDR3. The CDR3 DNA reads TGTGCCAGCAGTTTATCCTCAACAGGGAACACTGAAGCTTTCTTT. Translating gives CASSLSSTGNTEAFF.

This chain uses TRBV6-2 or TRBV6-3 with TRBJ2-3; 8 nucleotides match TRBD1. V trimming: 6 bases; J trimming: 3 bases; junction bases outside the gene matches: 8. Germline CDR1 is MNHEY and CDR2 is SVGEGT. This CDR3 contains 15 residues. CDR3 amino acids: CASSYGWTGTDTQYF. The CDR3, as DNA: TGTGCCAGCAGCTATGGATGGACAGGGACAGATACGCAGTATTTT.